This T cell receptor beta chain comes out of a study of blood T cell repertoires in COVID-19. For the study at large: Specimens from acute and convalescent COVID-19 originated in the United States, Italy and Spain.

V lost 1 base, J lost 4 bases, and 5 bases stayed unmatched. Germline CDR1 SGHRS, CDR2 YFSETQ. This CDR3 region has 15 residues. In the study's own analysis: By means of reference gene primer amplification, nucleated cell counts were estimated. Profiled with immunoSEQ multiplex PCR; TCRdb holds only in-frame clones, not every one. V and J calls and clone size are as listed in that table; D and trimming were resolved from the DNA. The sample has approximately 200,000 clones, around 89% seen once; the top ten hold about 3.3%. Those enrolled, adults aged about 18 to 95 years, came from about two dozen US areas.

The sequencing sample was made of PBMCs or T cells enriched from blood (not recorded which). This chain joins TRBV5-1 and TRBJ2-1; TRBD2 agrees at 7 bases. The sequence was collected from a woman aged 18-29 years in a cohort exposed to, infected with or recovered from COVID-19 (not recorded which). CDR3 DNA: TGCGCCAGCAGCTTGTCGGGACTACCATACAATGAGCAGTTCTTC. Translated: CASSLSGLPYNEQFF.